This entry is about one TCR beta chain. Its antigen is unknown. These data belong to a study of blood T cells in healthy people across ages. Germline assignment: CDR1 LGHDT and CDR2 YNNKEL (reference sequence). V lost 1 base and J 1 base, leaving 14 bases between the germline ends. This CDR3 has 16 amino acids. Study-level findings and limits: Calculation of diversity from one million T cells yielded estimates considered to be underestimates.

It was with a sample-barcoded 5' primer and a J-beta primer mix that a second PCR of roughly 7 to 12 cycles was run. MiXCR was run by TCRdb on the 5' RACE reads, yielding one entry per CDR3 protein. The sample has about 770,000 distinct CDR3 sequences, 44% seen once; the top ten hold 15% to 25%. The chain uses TRBV3-1 and TRBJ2-7; TRBD2 is a possible D gene (7 bases). Sequenced input: blood. The source is a man aged 60 to 69 in good health. CDR3 nucleotide sequence: TGTGCCAGCAGCCAAGGAGGGGGGGCCCATTCCTACGAGCAGTACTTC. Its translation is CASSQGGGAHSYEQYF.